The 30 T cell receptor beta chains below were found in one sample sequenced in a study of blood T cell repertoires in COVID-19. Profiled with immunoSEQ multiplex PCR; TCRdb holds only in-frame clones, not every one. The repertoire holds fewer than 180,000 clones, with more than 75% as singletons. What was sequenced was peripheral blood. All receptors derive from an older man with acute or convalescent COVID-19.

The chain couples TRBV7-8 to TRBJ2-7, with 9 bases that match TRBD1. This CDR3 comprises 16 residues. The ends lost 1 base at V and 0 bases at J; junction bases unmatched: 4. Germline V gene data show CDR1 as SGHVS and CDR2 as FQNEAQ. The CDR3 region is CASSLGGQGGSYEQYF. The CDR3 DNA sequence: TGTGCCAGCAGCTTAGGGGGACAGGGCGGCTCCTACGAGCAGTACTTC.

This chain joins TRBV19 and TRBJ2-3, with 10 bases that match TRBD2. Germline trimming cut 7 bases from V and 7 bases from J; bases unmatched to any gene: 8. The V gene's germline CDR1 is LNHDA and CDR2 SQIVND (reference sequence). This CDR3 spans 14 amino acids. The DNA for the CDR3 is TGTGCCAGTAATCCGGGACTAGCGCAGAATACGCAGTATTTT. As protein: CASNPGLAQNTQYF.

This clone has just one count. The chain links TRBV2 to TRBJ1-2; TRBD1 might be the D (5 bases). Trimming took off 6 bases at V and 2 bases at J, with 7 bases between the two ends. Germline V gives CDR1 SNHLY, CDR2 FYNNEI. This CDR3 region has 12 residues. The CDR3 loop reads CASRGANYGYTF. The CDR3 DNA reads as TGTGCCAGCAGAGGGGCCAACTATGGCTACACCTTC. The full variable domain, rest sourced from reference TRBV2 and TRBJ1-2, is EPEVTQTPSHQVTQMGQEVILRCVPISNHLYFYWYRQILGQKVEFLVSFYNNEISEKSEIFDDQFSVERPDGSNFTLKIRSTKLEDSAMYFCASRGANYGYTFGSGTRLTVV.

A note on this clone: Germline is not matched at one junction end, which may reflect a read error. The V gene is TRBV14, the J gene TRBJ1-3; D gene uncertain. The CDR3 contains 14 residues. Germline lookup yields CDR1 SGHDN and CDR2 FVKESK. CDR3 protein: CASTQQSLGNTIYF. The DNA of the CDR3 is TGTGCCAGCACCCAACAGTCCCTTGGAAACACCATATATTTT.

The V gene is TRBV3-1 (or the pseudogene TRBV3-2), the J gene TRBJ2-7, with D uncertain. V gave up 3 bases and J gave up 2 bases, with 5 bases separating them. Looked up from germline, CDR1 is LGHDT and CDR2 is YNNKEL (reference sequence). The length of the CDR3 is 12 residues. CDR3 bases: TGTGCCAGCAGCCATGACACCTACGAGCAGTACTTC. Its protein is CASSHDTYEQYF.

The chain combines TRBV30 with TRBJ1-4, with 8 bases matching TRBD1. This CDR3 has 13 amino acids. Germline-derived CDR1 and CDR2 are GTSNPN and SVGIG (reference sequence). The trim removed 5 bases at V and 8 bases at J, leaving 7 bases unmatched. The CDR3 protein is CAWGTGQREKLFF. CDR3 nucleotides: TGTGCCTGGGGGACAGGCCAGAGGGAAAAACTGTTTTTT.

In this sample, this clone turned up once. This chain connects TRBV9 to TRBJ1-4; D ambiguous. Germline V CDR1 and CDR2: SGDLS, YYNGEE. The CDR3 has 12 amino acids. V was pared by 3 bases and J by 10 bases, with 10 bases between. CDR3 region: CASSAQSRKLFF. The CDR3 nucleotides read TGTGCCAGCAGCGCCCAGTCAAGAAAACTGTTTTTT.

This chain links TRBV6-5 with TRBJ2-3; D not certain. CDR1 MNHEY and CDR2 SVGAGI come from the germline V gene. Trimming removed 8 bases at V and 2 bases at J, with 8 bases between. This CDR3 is built from 12 residues. This CDR3 reads CASVGATDTQYF. CDR3 nucleotide sequence: TGTGCCAGCGTCGGTGCCACAGATACGCAGTATTTT.

This sequence joins TRBV5-1 and TRBJ1-5; the D gene is possibly TRBD1 (5 bases). V was pared by 3 bases and J by 0 bases, with 16 bases between. The CDR3 runs 17 residues. Germline V gene data show CDR1 as SGHRS and CDR2 as YFSETQ. This CDR3 is CASSSEPRAVSNQPQHF. CDR3 DNA sequence: TGCGCCAGCAGCTCCGAGCCCAGGGCGGTTAGCAATCAGCCCCAGCATTTT. The whole variable domain, remainder taken from reference TRBV5-1 and TRBJ1-5, is KAGVTQTPRYLIKTRGQQVTLSCSPISGHRSVSWYQQTPGQGLQFLFEYFSETQRNKGNFPGRFSGRQFSNSRSEMNVSTLELGDSALYLCASSSEPRAVSNQPQHFGDGTRLSIL.

This chain joins TRBV7-9 and TRBJ2-1; D is ambiguous. The CDR3 is 11 amino acids. CDR1 is SEHNR and CDR2 is FQNEAQ in the germline V gene (reference sequence). With 1 base removed from V and 15 bases from J, the gap between germline ends came to 10 bases. As DNA, the CDR3 is TGTGCCAGCAGCTTAGGAGGTGTCGGGTTCTTC. This codes for CASSLGGVGFF.

The chain recombines TRBV6-5 with TRBJ2-1, with 7 bases fitting TRBD2. This CDR3 has 15 amino acids. The V and J ends lost 0 bases and 6 bases, in that order; junction bases with no gene match: 5. In germline, CDR1 is MNHEY, CDR2 SVGAGI. The CDR3 sequence: CASSYSGLVSNEQFF. The CDR3, as DNA: TGTGCCAGCAGTTACTCAGGACTAGTTTCCAATGAGCAGTTCTTC.

On this clone: A read error may account for a junction end that differs from germline. The gene calls are TRBV11-2 and TRBJ2-7; D perhaps matches TRBD2 (6 bases). The CDR3 runs 15 residues. CDR1 SGHAT and CDR2 FQNNGV come from the germline V gene. CDR3: CASSSEGGQGYGQYF. As DNA, the CDR3 is TGTGCCAGCAGCTCGGAGGGTGGTCAGGGATACGGGCAGTACTTC.

This chain connects TRBV5-1 to TRBJ2-2; D perhaps matches TRBD2 (5 bases). V lost 2 bases, J lost 0 bases, and 8 bases lay in between. The CDR3 sequence is 15 residues long. Per the germline V gene, CDR1 is SGHRS and CDR2 is YFSETQ. CDR3 sequence reads: CASSFRRANTGELFF. The CDR3, as DNA: TGCGCCAGCAGCTTTCGGCGGGCGAACACCGGGGAGCTGTTTTTT.

The chain carries TRBV3-1 (or the pseudogene TRBV3-2) and TRBJ2-5; no definite D call. CDR3 length: 12 residues. V was clipped by 0 bases and J by 9 bases, with 8 bases between them. Germline CDR1 and CDR2: LGHDT and YNNKEL (reference sequence). CDR3 bases: TGTGCCAGCAGCCAAGACTCCCAGGCCCAGTACTTC. It encodes CASSQDSQAQYF.

The chain joins TRBV6-1 to TRBJ2-2; maybe TRBD1 (6 bases). The V and J ends lost 1 base and 4 bases respectively, with 7 bases between them. This CDR3 has 14 residues. Germline V gene sequence: CDR1 MNHNS, CDR2 SASEGT. CDR3 sequence (DNA): TGTGCCAGCAGTGAAGGACAGGTCACCGGGGAGCTGTTTTTT. Translating it yields CASSEGQVTGELFF.

The chain uses TRBV5-6 and TRBJ2-7, with a weak D call TRBD1 (7 bases). This CDR3 contains 11 residues. Germline V lookup: CDR1 SGHDT, CDR2 YYEEEE. Trimming took 4 bases from V and 9 from J, leaving 11 bases between them. The CDR3 protein is CASSRQGGQYF. The CDR3 DNA reads as TGTGCCAGCAGCCGACAGGGAGGGCAGTACTTC. The variable domain in full, completed from reference TRBV5-6 and TRBJ2-7, reads DAGVTQSPTHLIKTRGQQVTLRCSPKSGHDTVSWYQQALGQGPQFIFQYYEEEERQRGNFPDRFSGHQFPNYSSELNVNALLLGDSALYLCASSRQGGQYFGPGTRLTVT.

This clone came up a few times. The chain is built from TRBV6-6 and TRBJ2-3; 9 nucleotides align to TRBD1. The CDR3 loop spans 14 amino acids. Germline CDR1 is MNHNY and CDR2 is SVGAGI (reference sequence). With 6 bases clipped from V and 4 bases from J, the junction kept 5 bases outside the gene matches. The CDR3 coding sequence is TGTGCCAGCAGGACAGGGGGGAACGCAGATACGCAGTATTTT. It codes for CASRTGGNADTQYF.

The chain has TRBV7-2 and TRBJ1-5, with D perhaps matching TRBD1 (5 bases). Trimming stripped 6 bases from V and 1 base from J, with 13 bases between. This CDR3 is 15 amino acids long. Germline assignment: CDR1 SGHTA and CDR2 FQGNSA. CDR3 coding DNA: TGTGCCAGCAGGCCTACAGGATGGAGCAATCAGCCCCAGCATTTT. Translating it yields CASRPTGWSNQPQHF.

The chain couples TRBV29-1 to TRBJ2-2; D gene uncertain. CDR1 is SQVTM, CDR2 ANQGSEA, per germline. The CDR3 totals 14 residues. V was pared by 4 bases and J by 0 bases, with 9 bases between. Here the CDR3 reads CSVGVRANTGELFF. Here the CDR3 DNA reads TGCAGCGTTGGTGTGCGCGCGAACACCGGGGAGCTGTTTTTT.

This rearrangement joins TRBV28 to TRBJ2-3; D is possibly TRBD1 (6 bases). Trimming left V 5 bases short and J 2 bases short, with 17 bases between. The germline V gene has CDR1 MDHEN and CDR2 SYDVKM. The CDR3 covers 16 residues. The CDR3 bases are TGTGCCAGCAGTCCCACTGCACAGGGCTCCACAGATACGCAGTATTTT. This translates into CASSPTAQGSTDTQYF.

The chain combines TRBV5-5 with TRBJ2-3; D is unclear. Germline CDR1 is SGHKS and CDR2 is YYEKEE (reference sequence). V lost 2 bases, J lost 3 bases, and 22 bases lay in between. The CDR3 has 18 amino acids. CDR3 in amino acids: CASSLSEVARQRTDTQYF. DNA of the CDR3: TGTGCCAGCAGCTTATCCGAGGTTGCCCGGCAACGTACAGATACGCAGTATTTT.

This sequence joins TRBV12-3 or TRBV12-4 and TRBJ2-3; D remains ambiguous. Trimming left V 6 bases short and J 4 bases short, with 8 bases between. The CDR3 is 12 amino acids. The CDR3: CASRASADTQYF. In nucleotides, the CDR3 is TGTGCCAGCAGGGCCAGCGCAGATACGCAGTATTTT.

CDR3 amino acids: CAKVRRPYGYTF. The CDR3 DNA reads TGCGCCAAAGTGAGGCGGCCGTATGGCTACACCTTC. The chain uses TRBV23-1 and TRBJ1-2; no reliable D call. TRBV23-1 is known as an ORF, though its function is uncertain. V was cut by 10 bases and J by 5 bases, with 14 bases left in between. This CDR3 contains 12 residues.

The chain joins TRBV7-9 to TRBJ1-5; the match to TRBD1 covers 8 bases. The V and J ends lost 4 bases and 10 bases, in that order; junction bases with no gene match: 9. Germline V gene data show CDR1 as SEHNR and CDR2 as FQNEAQ (reference sequence). The CDR3 sequence is 14 residues long. CDR3 sequence: CASSSQGQDRPQHF. The CDR3 DNA reads TGTGCCAGCAGCTCCCAGGGACAGGACAGACCCCAGCATTTT.

V is TRBV11-3 and J is TRBJ2-2; 7 bases are shared with TRBD1. The V gene's germline CDR1 is SGHNT and CDR2 YENEEA. The CDR3 totals 16 residues. Losses at the gene ends were 4 bases for V and 0 bases for J; bases not matched to a gene: 5. The CDR3 DNA reads as TGTGCCAGCAGCTCCCGGACAGGCGCGAACACCGGGGAGCTGTTTTTT. Amino acids: CASSSRTGANTGELFF.

This clone was picked up a small number of times. The V and J genes are TRBV4-2 and TRBJ1-1; TRBD1 agrees at 7 bases. The trim removed 6 bases at V and 6 bases at J, leaving 10 bases unmatched. The CDR3 sequence is 14 residues long. CDR1 and CDR2 from the germline V gene are LGHNA and YNFKEQ. CDR3 nucleotides: TGTGCCAGCAGTCCAACGGACAGGCTCGCTGAAGCTTTCTTT. It yields the protein CASSPTDRLAEAFF.

This chain uses TRBV12-3 or TRBV12-4 with TRBJ1-2; D call uncertain. Trimming cost V 6 bases and J 8 bases, with 13 bases left between them. CDR3 length equals 12 residues. CDR3 amino acids: CASRSLLVGYTF. Here the CDR3 DNA reads TGTGCCAGCAGATCCTTATTAGTCGGCTACACCTTC.

The chain couples TRBV6-5 to TRBJ2-7; D is possibly TRBD2 (5 bases). This CDR3 has 13 amino acids. Germline V CDR1 and CDR2: MNHEY, SVGAGI. V shed 2 bases and J shed 5 bases, with 10 bases lying between them. The CDR3, as DNA: TGTGCCAGCAGTTACGAGGGCTTCCACGAGCAGTACTTC. Translation gives CASSYEGFHEQYF.

This CDR3 is CASSQRGFAAGGRTETQYF. DNA of the CDR3: TGTGCCAGCAGCCAGCGTGGTTTCGCGGCGGGGGGCCGGACGGAGACCCAGTACTTC. The V gene is TRBV3-1 (or the pseudogene TRBV3-2), the J gene TRBJ2-5; TRBD2 matches at 8 bases. J gave up 5 bases and V 3 bases, and 20 bases lay outside the gene matches. CDR3 length equals 19 residues. CDR1 is LGHDT and CDR2 is YNNKEL in the germline V gene (reference sequence).

J is TRBJ1-5 and V is TRBV7-9, with 10 bases identical to TRBD1. Germline CDR1 SEHNR, CDR2 FQNEAQ (reference sequence). With V trimmed by 5 bases and J by 4 bases, 5 bases remained unmatched. The CDR3 runs 15 residues. The CDR3 reads CASSTRDRGNQPQHF. The DNA for the CDR3 is TGTGCCAGCAGCACTAGGGACAGGGGTAATCAGCCCCAGCATTTT.